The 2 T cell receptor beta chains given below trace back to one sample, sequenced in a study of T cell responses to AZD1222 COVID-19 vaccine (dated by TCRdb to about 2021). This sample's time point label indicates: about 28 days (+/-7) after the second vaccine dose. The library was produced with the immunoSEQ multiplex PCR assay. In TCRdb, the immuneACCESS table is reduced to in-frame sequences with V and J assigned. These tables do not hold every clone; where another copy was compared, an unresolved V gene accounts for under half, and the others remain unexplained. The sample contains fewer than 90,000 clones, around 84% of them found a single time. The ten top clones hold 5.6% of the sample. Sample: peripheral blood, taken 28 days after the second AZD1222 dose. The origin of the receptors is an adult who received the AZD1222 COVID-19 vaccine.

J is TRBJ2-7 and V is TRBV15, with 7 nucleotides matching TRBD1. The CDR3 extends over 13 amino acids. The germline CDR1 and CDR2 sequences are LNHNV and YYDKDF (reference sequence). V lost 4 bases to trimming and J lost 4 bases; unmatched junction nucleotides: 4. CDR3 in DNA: TGTGCCACCAGCAAACTGACAGGGTACGAGCAGTACTTC. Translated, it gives CATSKLTGYEQYF.

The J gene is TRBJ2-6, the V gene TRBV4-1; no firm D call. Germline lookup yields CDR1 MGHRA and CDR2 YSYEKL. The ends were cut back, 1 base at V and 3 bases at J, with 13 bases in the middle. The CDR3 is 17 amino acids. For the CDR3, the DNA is TGCGCCAGCAGCCAAGCCCTCAGGTCAGGTGGGGCCAACGTCCTGACTTTC. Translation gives CASSQALRSGGANVLTF.